This T cell receptor beta chain came from a study of CD8 T cells in Susac syndrome. The study's findings and limits: It was acknowledged in the study that the number of individuals who were included in its TCR sequencing and HLA analysis was relatively small.

Comment on this clonotype: The target antigen is unknown.

Sequencing of TCR beta covered CD8+ and CD4+ T cells obtained from blood. The patients who served as multiple sclerosis controls were treatment-naive and had stable or active relapsing-remitting disease that fulfilled the revised McDonald criteria. CDR1 LGHDT and CDR2 YNNKEL come from the germline V gene (reference sequence). Trimming removed 4 bases from V and 7 bases from J; junction bases left unmatched: 13. The length of the CDR3 is 16 residues. Random hexamers primed reverse transcription of about 0.5 to 1 ug RNA. TCR beta CDR3 was amplified by immunoSEQ covering 54 Vbeta and 13 Jbeta. TCRdb passed the immunoSEQ multiplex PCR reads through MiXCR, listing each CDR3 protein once. The sample includes approximately 200,000 distinct CDR3 sequences, approximately 95% seen only once; the top ten take approximately 0.075%.

The sequenced sample consisted of CD4+ T cells from PBMCs. The sequence came from a human donor with multiple sclerosis. The chain couples TRBV3-1 to TRBJ2-1; TRBD2 agrees at 7 bases. The CDR3 here is CASSPPGGLLRNEQFF. The CDR3 coding sequence is TGTGCCAGCAGCCCGCCGGGAGGCCTTTTGAGGAATGAGCAGTTCTTC.